Listed below are T cell receptor beta chains from one sample, sequenced in a study of CD8+CD57+ T cells in acquired aplastic anemia. TCRdb reprocessed the reads with MiXCR, giving one entry per CDR3 protein. Altogether some 410,000 distinct CDR3 sequences are present, about two thirds being singletons, with the ten largest covering under 4.5%. Sequenced material: sorted CD4+, CD8+, or CD8+CD57+ T cells (not recorded which) from PBMCs. The receptors derive from a human donor in good health, serving as a control. The CDR3 runs from the conserved cysteine through the conserved F or W. D genes are given only for firm matches.

CDR3aa: CASSAQGRTLSPLF; v_gene: TRBV7-6; d_gene: -; j_gene: TRBJ1-5
CDR3aa: CASNRGGSTDTQYF; v_gene: TRBV10-1; d_gene: TRBD1; j_gene: TRBJ2-3
CDR3aa: CAISESQVAYNEQFF; v_gene: TRBV10-3; d_gene: -; j_gene: -
CDR3aa: CASSLGRPRMYNEQFF; v_gene: TRBV5-8; d_gene: -; j_gene: TRBJ2-1
CDR3aa: CASSPFTRGGAVGEQFF; v_gene: TRBV25-1; d_gene: TRBD2; j_gene: TRBJ2-1
CDR3aa: CASSLADFGELFF; v_gene: TRBV11-2; d_gene: -; j_gene: TRBJ2-2
CDR3aa: CASSALAHSTDTHF; v_gene: TRBV9; d_gene: -; j_gene: TRBJ1-5
CDR3aa: CASSLSRAVNQQHF; v_gene: TRBV7-2; d_gene: -; j_gene: TRBJ2-7
CDR3aa: CAISEGVLNSPLHF; v_gene: TRBV10-3; d_gene: -; j_gene: TRBJ1-6
CDR3aa: CASSMRPAYGYTF; v_gene: TRBV19; d_gene: -; j_gene: TRBJ1-2
CDR3aa: CASSSDGAREQYF; v_gene: TRBV10-2; d_gene: -; j_gene: TRBJ2-7
CDR3aa: CASSVGTQPLF; v_gene: TRBV19; d_gene: -; j_gene: TRBJ1-4
CDR3aa: CSVASVWGAVTEAFF; v_gene: TRBV29-1; d_gene: -; j_gene: TRBJ1-1
CDR3aa: CAISEEGTVRGDTF; v_gene: TRBV10-3; d_gene: -; j_gene: TRBJ1-2
CDR3aa: CASSHEGADYEQYF; v_gene: TRBV12-3/TRBV12-4; d_gene: TRBD1; j_gene: TRBJ2-7
CDR3aa: CASSYHRDSTIGYTF; v_gene: TRBV12-3/TRBV12-4; d_gene: TRBD1; j_gene: TRBJ1-2
CDR3aa: CSVPTGLNTEAFF; v_gene: TRBV29-1; d_gene: -; j_gene: TRBJ1-1
CDR3aa: CSARDEGTGADVLTF; v_gene: TRBV20-1; d_gene: -; j_gene: TRBJ2-6
CDR3aa: CASGLDRSFHIYGYTF; v_gene: TRBV12-5; d_gene: -; j_gene: TRBJ1-2
CDR3aa: CASRLGYADTQYF; v_gene: TRBV5-1; d_gene: -; j_gene: TRBJ2-3
CDR3aa: CSAISGGAPAFF; v_gene: TRBV20-1; d_gene: -; j_gene: TRBJ1-1
CDR3aa: CASSEVQGVIGYTF; v_gene: TRBV2; d_gene: TRBD1; j_gene: TRBJ1-2
CDR3aa: CASRGDRTIALHF; v_gene: TRBV2; d_gene: -; j_gene: TRBJ2-1
CDR3aa: CAISPGTGGDYGYTF; v_gene: TRBV10-3; d_gene: TRBD1; j_gene: TRBJ1-2
CDR3aa: CASSPGPFTDTQYF; v_gene: TRBV7-2; d_gene: -; j_gene: TRBJ2-3
CDR3aa: CSVAEGAGFEAFF; v_gene: TRBV29-1; d_gene: -; j_gene: TRBJ1-1
CDR3aa: CASSLWTGDNSPLHF; v_gene: TRBV12-3/TRBV12-4; d_gene: TRBD1; j_gene: TRBJ1-6
CDR3aa: CSARPGLASAQYF; v_gene: TRBV20-1; d_gene: -; j_gene: TRBJ2-7
CDR3aa: CATSDRGQGTEKLFF; v_gene: TRBV24-1; d_gene: TRBD1; j_gene: TRBJ1-4
CDR3aa: CASSRQGGITAEQF; v_gene: TRBV7-2; d_gene: -; j_gene: TRBJ1-6
CDR3aa: CASSYLGNQETQYF; v_gene: TRBV7-3; d_gene: -; j_gene: TRBJ2-5
CDR3aa: CASSQPLRGVPQETQYF; v_gene: TRBV4-2; d_gene: -; j_gene: TRBJ2-5
CDR3aa: CASSLGWQGETQSF; v_gene: TRBV9; d_gene: TRBD1; j_gene: TRBJ1-2
CDR3aa: CASSRGGAGEQFF; v_gene: TRBV6-2/TRBV6-3; d_gene: -; j_gene: TRBJ2-1
CDR3aa: CASSYSAGNSGANVLTF; v_gene: TRBV6-2/TRBV6-3; d_gene: -; j_gene: TRBJ2-6
CDR3aa: CASSFTGGPVQYSVSF; v_gene: TRBV7-8; d_gene: TRBD1; j_gene: TRBJ2-1
CDR3aa: CASSLGGRTHLAFF; v_gene: TRBV7-2; d_gene: -; j_gene: TRBJ1-1
CDR3aa: CASSPLGLAESSYEQYF; v_gene: TRBV7-3; d_gene: TRBD2; j_gene: TRBJ2-7
CDR3aa: CAISGTGQGAGSYEQYF; v_gene: TRBV10-3; d_gene: TRBD1; j_gene: TRBJ2-7
CDR3aa: CASSLEPKGAPLHF; v_gene: TRBV5-1; d_gene: -; j_gene: TRBJ1-6
CDR3aa: CSARTRDGNGYTF; v_gene: TRBV20-1; d_gene: -; j_gene: TRBJ1-2
CDR3aa: CSANGQGSEAFF; v_gene: TRBV20-1; d_gene: TRBD1; j_gene: TRBJ1-1
CDR3aa: CASSKASGTFADTQYF; v_gene: TRBV2; d_gene: TRBD2; j_gene: TRBJ2-3
CDR3aa: CATASFGANVLTF; v_gene: TRBV15; d_gene: -; j_gene: TRBJ2-6
CDR3aa: CASSGDLYSNQPQHF; v_gene: TRBV6-1; d_gene: -; j_gene: TRBJ1-5
CDR3aa: CSTTGPANTEELFF; v_gene: TRBV29-1; d_gene: -; j_gene: TRBJ2-2
CDR3aa: CASSEQINGNQPQHF; v_gene: TRBV5-4; d_gene: -; j_gene: TRBJ1-5
CDR3aa: CASSRTGGTQYF; v_gene: TRBV5-8; d_gene: TRBD2; j_gene: TRBJ2-5
CDR3aa: CASSLPYLRETQYF; v_gene: TRBV12-3/TRBV12-4; d_gene: -; j_gene: TRBJ2-5
CDR3aa: CAISEMIGQPQHF; v_gene: TRBV10-3; d_gene: -; j_gene: TRBJ1-5
CDR3aa: CSARPTGRNTGELFF; v_gene: TRBV20-1; d_gene: -; j_gene: TRBJ2-2
CDR3aa: CASSIRRGTAMNTEAFF; v_gene: TRBV19; d_gene: TRBD1; j_gene: TRBJ1-1
CDR3aa: CASSLAGQSKDTQYF; v_gene: TRBV2; d_gene: -; j_gene: TRBJ2-3
CDR3aa: CASSLEVLAGKETQYF; v_gene: TRBV7-2; d_gene: -; j_gene: TRBJ2-5
CDR3aa: CASTGGDSRETQYF; v_gene: TRBV6-2/TRBV6-3; d_gene: -; j_gene: TRBJ2-5
CDR3aa: CASSPRQVSAVFF; v_gene: TRBV7-8; d_gene: -; j_gene: TRBJ1-4
CDR3aa: CASSPDRDNQPQHF; v_gene: TRBV28; d_gene: TRBD1; j_gene: TRBJ1-5
CDR3aa: CASSLSVTGEDEQFF; v_gene: TRBV13; d_gene: -; j_gene: TRBJ2-1
CDR3aa: CASSSGRLAGATWF; v_gene: TRBV7-3; d_gene: TRBD2; j_gene: TRBJ2-7